This T cell receptor (beta chain) was obtained from a study of blood T cells in healthy people across ages. Study-level findings and limits: Diversity estimates drawn from one million T cells were deemed underestimates.

Primed by a sample-barcoded 5' primer and a J-beta primer mix, a second PCR proceeded for 7 to 11 cycles. Each cDNA molecule received a tag from a template-switch adaptor that had 12 random nucleotides. One entry per CDR3 protein results from TCRdb running MiXCR on the 5' RACE reads. The table has about 1,800,000 distinct CDR3 sequences, under 30% seen once. In each sample, at least 7 million PBMCs were isolated. The CDR3 is made up of 14 amino acids. Trimming left V 5 bases short and J 0 bases short, with 11 bases between. In germline, CDR1 is DFQATT, CDR2 SNEGSKA (reference sequence). This clonotype was recorded a few times. Its antigen is not known.

The sequencing input was blood. The source of this sequence is a young woman in good health. This sequence joins TRBV20-1 and TRBJ2-1; D possibly corresponds to TRBD2 (6 bases). The CDR3 sequence is CSAGGTVSYNEQFF. Here the CDR3 DNA reads TGCAGTGCTGGGGGGACTGTCTCCTACAATGAGCAGTTCTTC.